A selection of T cell receptor beta chains follows, all from one sample in a study of metastatic and nonmetastatic thyroid tumors. TCRdb used MiXCR to call clones anew from the PCR reads. The profile shows tens of thousands of clones, around 12% of them singletons. Sequencing was done on a sample of blood. All receptors come from a female donor with papillary thyroid cancer or a benign thyroid nodule (not recorded which). Some clones in this sample may be carry-over from other donors' samples. Both conserved end residues are part of each CDR3. Each record gives: D gene, J gene, clone size, V gene, CDR3 DNA, CDR3 protein. The D gene is left open where the match is weak. The size entry is marked missing in some rows and otherwise reads once, few, many or a size class.

D gene: TRBD1; J gene: TRBJ1-6; clone size: medium-sized; V gene: TRBV12-3/TRBV12-4; CDR3 DNA: TGTGCCAGCAGTTCCGGGACAGGGGGTTCACCCCTCCACTTT; CDR3 protein: CASSSGTGGSPLHF
D gene: -; J gene: TRBJ2-5; clone size: -; V gene: TRBV30; CDR3 DNA: TGTGCCTGGAGTGCTTCACCTGGGGGCTCGAGGGAGACCCAGTACTTC; CDR3 protein: CAWSASPGGSRETQYF
D gene: -; J gene: TRBJ2-7; clone size: medium-sized; V gene: TRBV20-1; CDR3 DNA: TGCAGTGCTAACCAAGCCTACGAGCAGTACTTC; CDR3 protein: CSANQAYEQYF
D gene: -; J gene: TRBJ1-5; clone size: medium-sized; V gene: TRBV12-3/TRBV12-4; CDR3 DNA: TGTGCCAGCAGCTTGTCGGGGGTTCAGCCCCAGCATTTT; CDR3 protein: CASSLSGVQPQHF
D gene: TRBD2; J gene: TRBJ2-3; clone size: few; V gene: TRBV11-3; CDR3 DNA: TGTGCCAGCAGCGTACTAGCGGGGTCCACAGATACGCAGTATTTT; CDR3 protein: CASSVLAGSTDTQYF
D gene: TRBD2; J gene: TRBJ2-1; clone size: -; V gene: TRBV5-1; CDR3 DNA: TGCGCGAGCAGAGTGACAGCGGGGTCAGGAGCACTCAATGAGCAGTTCTTC; CDR3 protein: CASRVTAGSGALNEQFF
D gene: TRBD2; J gene: TRBJ2-4; clone size: few; V gene: TRBV7-9; CDR3 DNA: TGTGCCAGCTCCTTTCAACGAGGCGGGGGAACCAAAAACATTCAGTACTTC; CDR3 protein: CASSFQRGGGTKNIQYF
D gene: TRBD1; J gene: TRBJ1-2; clone size: medium-sized; V gene: TRBV19; CDR3 DNA: TGTGCCAGTCGACAACCGGGACAGGAGAATGGCTACACCTTC; CDR3 protein: CASRQPGQENGYTF
D gene: -; J gene: TRBJ1-6; clone size: many; V gene: TRBV5-1; CDR3 DNA: TGCGCCAGCACCCCGGGACACAATAATTCACCCCTCCACTTT; CDR3 protein: CASTPGHNNSPLHF
D gene: -; J gene: TRBJ2-3; clone size: many; V gene: TRBV11-3; CDR3 DNA: TGTGCCAGCAGCTTAGGTGGAAGCACAGATACGCAGTATTTT; CDR3 protein: CASSLGGSTDTQYF
D gene: TRBD2; J gene: TRBJ2-3; clone size: many; V gene: TRBV20-1; CDR3 DNA: TGCAGTGCTCTTACCGTATTCTCTAGGGGCGGGAGGCTGGCAGATACGCAGTATTTT; CDR3 protein: CSALTVFSRGGRLADTQYF
D gene: -; J gene: TRBJ1-2; clone size: many; V gene: TRBV4-3; CDR3 DNA: TGCGCCAGCAGCCAAGACGGTAACTATGGCTACACCTTC; CDR3 protein: CASSQDGNYGYTF
D gene: TRBD1; J gene: TRBJ1-5; clone size: few; V gene: TRBV5-5; CDR3 DNA: TGTGCCAGCAGCTTTACGACAGGGGATATCAAAGGGCCCCAGCGTTTT; CDR3 protein: CASSFTTGDIKGPQRF
D gene: TRBD2; J gene: TRBJ2-3; clone size: many; V gene: TRBV4-3; CDR3 DNA: TGCGCCAGCAGCCAAGATTGGCGGGACTACCTCACAGATACGCAGTATTTT; CDR3 protein: CASSQDWRDYLTDTQYF
D gene: TRBD1; J gene: TRBJ1-1; clone size: many; V gene: TRBV5-1; CDR3 DNA: TGCGCCAGCAGCGCCCTACAGGGGCGGAACACTGAAGCTTTCTTT; CDR3 protein: CASSALQGRNTEAFF
D gene: TRBD1; J gene: TRBJ2-7; clone size: many; V gene: TRBV11-1; CDR3 DNA: TGTGCCAGCAGCTCGGGACAGGCGGTCTACGAGCAGTACTTC; CDR3 protein: CASSSGQAVYEQYF
D gene: -; J gene: TRBJ1-1; clone size: many; V gene: TRBV25-1; CDR3 DNA: TGTGCCAGCAGTGAGGAGCACACTGAAGCTTTCTTT; CDR3 protein: CASSEEHTEAFF
D gene: -; J gene: TRBJ2-7; clone size: many; V gene: TRBV28; CDR3 DNA: TGTGCCAGCGTTGACGGGACTTCCTACGAGCAGTACTTC; CDR3 protein: CASVDGTSYEQYF
D gene: TRBD1; J gene: TRBJ1-2; clone size: medium-sized; V gene: TRBV25-1; CDR3 DNA: TGTGCCAGCAGTGAGGACAGGGGAAAAAACTATGGCTACACCTTC; CDR3 protein: CASSEDRGKNYGYTF
D gene: TRBD1; J gene: TRBJ2-7; clone size: many; V gene: TRBV7-2; CDR3 DNA: TGTGCCAGCAGCGACAGGGTCACGTACGAGCAGTACTTC; CDR3 protein: CASSDRVTYEQYF
D gene: -; J gene: TRBJ1-2; clone size: medium-sized; V gene: TRBV6-1; CDR3 DNA: TGTGCCAGCAGTGAATCGAACAGCTATGGCTACACCTTC; CDR3 protein: CASSESNSYGYTF
D gene: -; J gene: TRBJ1-2; clone size: -; V gene: TRBV11-2; CDR3 DNA: TGTGCCAGCAGCTTAGTGGGTAGTGCAGGGAACTATGTCTACACCTTC; CDR3 protein: CASSLVGSAGNYVYTF
D gene: TRBD2; J gene: TRBJ2-3; clone size: -; V gene: TRBV7-7; CDR3 DNA: TGTGCCAGAAACCGGGAGGGGATCGATACGCAGTATTTT; CDR3 protein: CARNREGIDTQYF
D gene: -; J gene: TRBJ2-7; clone size: -; V gene: TRBV5-1; CDR3 DNA: TGCGCCAGCAGTTTGGGCCGTGGGCGCCCACAGTACTTC; CDR3 protein: CASSLGRGRPQYF
D gene: -; J gene: TRBJ1-1; clone size: few; V gene: TRBV12-3/TRBV12-4; CDR3 DNA: TGTGCCATCACCACGACAGGAGGTGTCACTGAAGCTTTCTTT; CDR3 protein: CAITTTGGVTEAFF
D gene: -; J gene: TRBJ2-7; clone size: many; V gene: TRBV4-1; CDR3 DNA: TGCGCCAGCAGCCATCCTTGGGCGACCGAGCAGTACTTC; CDR3 protein: CASSHPWATEQYF
D gene: TRBD2; J gene: TRBJ2-7; clone size: once; V gene: TRBV13; CDR3 DNA: TGTGCCAGCAGCCACCGGACTAGCGGGAGGGCCAAAAGCTCCTACGAGCAGTACTTC; CDR3 protein: CASSHRTSGRAKSSYEQYF
D gene: TRBD2; J gene: TRBJ2-3; clone size: few; V gene: TRBV20-1; CDR3 DNA: TGCAGTGCCCCGACCCTAGCGGTAGTTTCAGATACGCAGTATTTT; CDR3 protein: CSAPTLAVVSDTQYF
D gene: TRBD2; J gene: TRBJ2-7; clone size: medium-sized; V gene: TRBV6-1; CDR3 DNA: TGTGCCAGCATGGGGACTAGCGGGACCAGCTCCTACGAGCAGTACTTC; CDR3 protein: CASMGTSGTSSYEQYF
D gene: -; J gene: TRBJ1-1; clone size: many; V gene: TRBV5-1; CDR3 DNA: TGCGCCAGCAGTAACGGACAAAACACTGAAGCTTTCTTT; CDR3 protein: CASSNGQNTEAFF
D gene: -; J gene: TRBJ2-7; clone size: many; V gene: TRBV5-1; CDR3 DNA: TGCGCCAGCAGCCTAACGTCTCTCGAGCAGTACTTC; CDR3 protein: CASSLTSLEQYF
D gene: -; J gene: TRBJ2-7; clone size: many; V gene: TRBV7-2; CDR3 DNA: TGTGCCAGCAGCTTAGGGGGGTTCTACGAGCAGTACTTC; CDR3 protein: CASSLGGFYEQYF
D gene: -; J gene: TRBJ2-2; clone size: many; V gene: TRBV7-8; CDR3 DNA: TGTGCCAGCAGCTTAACTCCGAACACCGGGGAGCTGTTTTTT; CDR3 protein: CASSLTPNTGELFF
D gene: -; J gene: TRBJ2-1; clone size: medium-sized; V gene: TRBV6-1; CDR3 DNA: TGTGCCAGCAGCCAGGACTTTTACAATGAGCAGTTCTTC; CDR3 protein: CASSQDFYNEQFF
D gene: -; J gene: TRBJ1-4; clone size: few; V gene: TRBV7-9; CDR3 DNA: TGTGCCAGCGGATTAGCAGGATCTCTTAATGAAAAACTGTTTTTT; CDR3 protein: CASGLAGSLNEKLFF
D gene: -; J gene: TRBJ1-2; clone size: many; V gene: TRBV7-9; CDR3 DNA: TGTGCCAGCAGCTTAACCCTGCGGGGCTATGGCTACACCTTC; CDR3 protein: CASSLTLRGYGYTF
D gene: -; J gene: TRBJ2-1; clone size: -; V gene: TRBV11-2; CDR3 DNA: TGTGCCAGCAGCCCGGCGGTTTACTCCTACAATGAGCAGTTCTTC; CDR3 protein: CASSPAVYSYNEQFF
D gene: -; J gene: TRBJ1-5; clone size: many; V gene: TRBV9; CDR3 DNA: TGTGCCAGCAGCGCCCTAGAGGGCAATCAGCCCCAGCATTTT; CDR3 protein: CASSALEGNQPQHF
D gene: -; J gene: TRBJ2-7; clone size: few; V gene: TRBV12-3/TRBV12-4; CDR3 DNA: TGTGCCAGCAGCTTGACATGGTGCAATAACGAGCAGTACTTC; CDR3 protein: CASSLTWCNNEQYF
D gene: -; J gene: TRBJ1-2; clone size: many; V gene: TRBV3-1; CDR3 DNA: TGTGCCAGCAGCCAAGCCGGTATCTATGGCTACACCTTC; CDR3 protein: CASSQAGIYGYTF
D gene: TRBD1; J gene: TRBJ2-4; clone size: -; V gene: TRBV9; CDR3 DNA: TGTGCCAGCAGCGCCCGAGGACAGGGGGGCACCAAAAACATTCAGTACTTC; CDR3 protein: CASSARGQGGTKNIQYF
D gene: -; J gene: TRBJ2-3; clone size: -; V gene: TRBV9; CDR3 DNA: TGTGCCAGCAGCGGGACTTCCTCGGGCACAGATACGCAGTATTTT; CDR3 protein: CASSGTSSGTDTQYF